This T cell receptor beta chain came from a study of Tregs in tolerant kidney transplant recipients. Method: immunoSEQ multiplex PCR; TCRdb's copy keeps in-frame clones and lacks some. The repertoire has 65,000 to 85,000 clones, about 91% of them found once; the top ten carry about 1.4%. A note on this clone: The antigen is unknown.

General study findings and limits: Expanding Tregs on activated donor B cells appeared to best identify donor-specific TCRbeta clones. For some patients, primers changed over time, blocking nucleotide-level comparison. In tolerant patients, donor-specific Tregs outgrew total Tregs, suggesting antigen-driven expansion.

Related graft donors supplied nonmyeloablative bone marrow transplants, and mixed chimerism was transient. Unstimulated regulatory T cells (CD4+CD25+CD127-), CD4+CD25- non-regulatory cells, CD4 and CD8 cells were FACS-sorted from thawed PBMCs. This receptor was identified in a human patient who received a combined kidney and bone marrow transplant. T cells may partly derive from the graft donor. Specimen: CD4+ T cells from blood (PBMCs), collected 24 months after the transplant.

The CDR3 region has the DNA TGTGCCAGCAGCTTACGGGGTGGAGGCTACACCTTC. Translation: CASSLRGGGYTF. The chain joins TRBV7-9 to TRBJ1-2, with D hard to call. The CDR3 consists of 12 residues. Germline values: CDR1 SEHNR, CDR2 FQNEAQ (reference sequence). V lost 2 bases and J lost 8, with 9 bases in between.